The 27 T cell receptor beta chains given below trace back to one sample, sequenced in a study of OX40 agonist ivuxolimab in advanced cancers. Method: immunoSEQ multiplex PCR; TCRdb's copy keeps in-frame clones and lacks some. Counted here are about 64,000 clones, approximately 90% occurring once; the ten biggest clones make up under 0.45%. The material was CD4+ or CD8+ T cells sorted from blood, obtained in a trial of the OX40 agonist ivuxolimab. These receptors all stem from an adult with an advanced solid tumor such as melanoma, head and neck, liver or kidney cancer.

V is TRBV6-6 and J is TRBJ1-1; TRBD1 matches 7 bases. The CDR3 totals 13 residues. Germline V gene data show CDR1 as MNHNY and CDR2 as SVGAGI (reference sequence). The J segment lost 10 bases and the V segment lost 6 bases, leaving 11 bases of the junction unmatched. The CDR3 protein is CASRGDRDGAAFF. DNA of the CDR3: TGTGCCAGCAGAGGTGACAGGGACGGAGCAGCTTTCTTT.

The chain carries TRBV7-9 and TRBJ1-1, with D hard to call. Trimming took off 0 bases at V and 8 bases at J, with 10 bases between the two ends. Germline V gene data show CDR1 as SEHNR and CDR2 as FQNEAQ (reference sequence). The CDR3 runs 13 residues. The CDR3 region is CASSLAVGPEAFF. The CDR3 coding sequence is TGTGCCAGCAGCTTAGCGGTGGGCCCGGAAGCTTTCTTT.

CDR3 in DNA: TGTGCCTTTACCCGGGACAGACGAAACACCATATATTTT. The encoded protein is CAFTRDRRNTIYF. The chain is built from TRBV30 and TRBJ1-3; TRBD1 agrees at 7 bases. CDR1 is GTSNPN and CDR2 is SVGIG in the germline V gene (reference sequence). V lost 7 bases and J lost 5; bases outside the gene matches: 8. The CDR3 is made up of 13 amino acids.

CDR3 loop: CASSQDSTQGAYNEQFF. CDR3 DNA sequence: TGTGCCAGCAGCCAAGATTCTACACAGGGGGCCTACAATGAGCAGTTCTTC. The J gene is TRBJ2-1, the V gene TRBV4-2, with 8 bases fitting TRBD1. This CDR3 region has 17 residues. Unmatched junction bases numbered 6, after V lost 0 bases and J lost 2 bases. Germline-derived CDR1 and CDR2 are LGHNA and YNFKEQ.

V is TRBV27 and J is TRBJ2-7; D ambiguous. V was clipped by 2 bases and J by 3 bases, with 20 bases between them. Germline CDR1 MNHEY, CDR2 SMNVEV (reference sequence). The CDR3 has 17 amino acids. CDR3 region: CASSLKVGRPAYYEQYF. The CDR3 DNA sequence: TGTGCCAGCAGTTTAAAAGTTGGGCGCCCCGCATACTACGAGCAGTACTTC.

The chain employs TRBV29-1 and TRBJ1-3, with TRBD1 identical over 7 bases. The V gene end was trimmed by 4 bases and the J gene end by 2 bases; junction bases not matched to a gene: 5. CDR3 length: 14 amino acids. CDR1 is SQVTM and CDR2 is ANQGSEA in the germline V gene. CDR3: CSVAITGAGNTIYF. The CDR3 DNA sequence: TGCAGCGTTGCGATTACAGGGGCTGGAAACACCATATATTTT.

The chain joins TRBV5-1 to TRBJ2-2, with 12 bases matching TRBD2. The junction had 11 bases not matched to a gene; V was cut back by 2 bases and J by 6 bases. Germline loops: CDR1 SGHRS, CDR2 YFSETQ. The CDR3 length is 18 residues. CDR3 sequence: CASSFRLAGALWAGELFF. The CDR3 DNA reads TGCGCCAGCAGCTTCCGACTAGCGGGAGCCCTTTGGGCCGGGGAGCTGTTTTTT.

The J gene is TRBJ2-7, the V gene TRBV19; D is undetermined. Trimming removed 5 bases at V and 1 base at J, with 15 bases between. CDR1 LNHDA and CDR2 SQIVND come from the germline V gene (reference sequence). CDR3 length equals 15 residues. The CDR3: CASSPRDAGSYEQYF. The CDR3 DNA is TGTGCCAGTAGTCCCCGAGACGCCGGTTCCTACGAGCAGTACTTC.

J is TRBJ2-1 and V is TRBV27; 10 nucleotides line up with TRBD1. The CDR3 consists of 16 residues. Germline V gene sequence: CDR1 MNHEY, CDR2 SMNVEV (reference sequence). With 3 bases clipped from V and 8 bases from J, the junction kept 10 bases outside the gene matches. The chain's CDR3 is CASSFRGQGFLDEQFF. CDR3 DNA: TGTGCCAGCAGTTTTCGGGGACAGGGGTTTCTAGATGAGCAGTTCTTC.

The chain couples TRBV4-1 to TRBJ2-5; a possible D gene is TRBD2 (5 bases). Trimming removed 2 bases at V and 4 bases at J, with 14 bases between. Germline CDR1 is MGHRA and CDR2 is YSYEKL. This CDR3 comprises 15 residues. CDR3 DNA: TGCGCCAGCAGCCAACTGACCGAGGGAGCAGAGACCCAGTACTTC. Translating it yields CASSQLTEGAETQYF.

The CDR3 is CASSLGTAIDYGYTF. In DNA, the CDR3 is TGTGCCAGCAGCCTCGGGACCGCCATAGACTATGGCTACACCTTC. The chain recombines TRBV7-9 with TRBJ1-2; TRBD1 might be the D (5 bases). V was cut by 5 bases and J by 3 bases, with 16 bases left in between. CDR1 is SEHNR, CDR2 FQNEAQ, per germline (reference sequence). This CDR3 is built from 15 residues.

V gene TRBV6-6 combines with J gene TRBJ2-1; 11 bases fit TRBD2. V lost 6 bases to trimming and J lost 5 bases; unmatched junction nucleotides: 6. CDR1 MNHNY and CDR2 SVGAGI come from the germline V gene (reference sequence). The CDR3 totals 15 residues. The CDR3 DNA reads as TGTGCCAGCAGAACCGGGACTAGCGGAAACAATGAGCAGTTCTTC. Translating it yields CASRTGTSGNNEQFF.

This chain connects TRBV27 to TRBJ1-5; 12 bases are shared with TRBD1. Germline lookup yields CDR1 MNHEY and CDR2 SMNVEV (reference sequence). Germline trimming cut 6 bases from V and 2 bases from J; bases unmatched to any gene: 8. This CDR3 has 17 amino acids. CDR3 protein: CASRKGTGGAGNQPQHF. For the CDR3, the DNA is TGTGCCAGCAGGAAAGGGACAGGGGGCGCGGGCAATCAGCCCCAGCATTTT.

V gene TRBV10-2 combines with J gene TRBJ1-6; D perhaps matches TRBD1 (5 bases). The ends were cut back, 6 bases at V and 9 bases at J, with 12 bases in the middle. CDR1 WSHSY and CDR2 SAAADI come from the germline V gene. There are 13 residues in the CDR3. DNA of the CDR3: TGCGCCAGCAGAAGCGACAGACGTTCACCCCTCCACTTT. Its protein product is CASRSDRRSPLHF.

The genes are TRBV18 and TRBJ2-2; 11 nucleotides align to TRBD1. The CDR3 is 16 amino acids. After removal of 3 bases from V and 4 bases from J, the junction contained 4 bases not matched to a gene. Germline CDR1 KGHSH, CDR2 LQKENI. CDR3 residues: CASSPWTGGSTGELFF. CDR3 coding DNA: TGTGCCAGCTCACCTTGGACAGGGGGCAGCACCGGGGAGCTGTTTTTT.

V is TRBV30 and J is TRBJ2-1, with 8 bases identical to TRBD2. CDR1 GTSNPN and CDR2 SVGIG come from the germline V gene (reference sequence). V lost 4 bases to trimming and J lost 4 bases; unmatched junction nucleotides: 9. This CDR3 contains 15 residues. The CDR3 nucleotides are TGTGCCTGGACCGGGGGGGGAGCCTTTTACAATGAGCAGTTCTTC. As protein: CAWTGGGAFYNEQFF.

The rearrangement links TRBV19 to TRBJ2-7, with TRBD2 identical over 11 bases. In germline, CDR1 is LNHDA, CDR2 SQIVND (reference sequence). The V segment lost 5 bases and the J segment 6 bases; nucleotides outside the gene matches: 9. CDR3 size: 15 residues. The CDR3 DNA is TGTGCCAGTAGTGCTACTTACGGGACTAGCGGCGAGCAGTACTTC. Its protein is CASSATYGTSGEQYF.

This clone showed up just a few times. The V and J genes are TRBV10-2 and TRBJ1-5; D remains ambiguous. Trimming took 4 bases from V and 4 from J, leaving 11 bases between them. CDR3 length: 14 residues. Germline values: CDR1 WSHSY, CDR2 SAAADI. The CDR3 is CASSVSIGNQPQHF. The CDR3 nucleotides are TGCGCCAGCAGTGTGTCGATAGGGAATCAGCCCCAGCATTTT.

The J gene is TRBJ2-5, the V gene TRBV21-1. TRBV21-1 is assigned pseudogene status. This CDR3 is built from 17 residues. In nucleotides, the CDR3 is TGTGCCAGCAGCAACAACCCGACCGCCCCGTACCAAGAGACCCAGTACTTC. This codes for CASSNNPTAPYQETQYF.

The chain recombines TRBV10-2 with TRBJ1-1; D uncertain. This CDR3 contains 12 residues. Trimming removed 4 bases from V and 0 bases from J, with 3 bases in between. From germline, CDR1 is WSHSY and CDR2 SAAADI. CDR3 residues: CASSVMNTEAFF. CDR3 sequence (DNA): TGCGCCAGCAGTGTGATGAACACTGAAGCTTTCTTT.

As DNA, the CDR3 is TGTGCCAGCAGCAAGGGGACAGCCGCGAACACCGGGGAGCTGTTTTTT. As protein: CASSKGTAANTGELFF. The chain couples TRBV7-9 to TRBJ2-2; 7 nucleotides align to TRBD1. Losses at the gene ends were 5 bases for V and 0 bases for J; bases not matched to a gene: 6. Per germline, CDR1 SEHNR and CDR2 FQNEAQ (reference sequence). The CDR3 runs to 16 residues.

The chain carries TRBV2 and TRBJ1-2; TRBD1 is a possible D gene (6 bases). V lost 6 bases, J lost 0 bases, and 11 bases lay in between. Per germline, CDR1 SNHLY and CDR2 FYNNEI. The CDR3 extends over 14 amino acids. The DNA of the CDR3 is TGTGCCAGCAGCGACAGGTTAGCTAACTATGGCTACACCTTC. Its protein is CASSDRLANYGYTF.

This chain links TRBV5-1 with TRBJ2-2; tentatively, D is TRBD1 (5 bases). The CDR3 sequence is 15 residues long. Per germline, CDR1 SGHRS and CDR2 YFSETQ. The V and J ends lost 3 bases and 6 bases respectively, with 15 bases between them. The CDR3 DNA follows: TGCGCCAGCAGCTACGGACCCAGGGATGCCGGGGAGCTGTTTTTT. This sequence encodes CASSYGPRDAGELFF.

The rearrangement uses TRBV7-8 and TRBJ1-1; 7 bases agree with TRBD1. The V gene's germline CDR1 is SGHVS and CDR2 FQNEAQ. CDR3 length: 14 residues. The V segment lost 6 bases and the J segment 1 base; nucleotides outside the gene matches: 5. In DNA, the CDR3 is TGTGCCAGCAGAGCCGGGACAGAGAACACTGAAGCTTTCTTT. It encodes CASRAGTENTEAFF.

The V gene is TRBV7-2, the J gene TRBJ2-1, with 8 bases matching TRBD2. This CDR3 region has 16 residues. Germline loops: CDR1 SGHTA, CDR2 FQGNSA. V lost 2 bases and J lost 7; bases outside the gene matches: 10. The CDR3 DNA reads as TGTGCCAGCAGCTTAAGAGCGAGCGGGAGTGGGAATGAGCAGTTCTTC. Translating gives CASSLRASGSGNEQFF.

V gene TRBV6-1 combines with J gene TRBJ2-2, with D possibly being TRBD1 or TRBD2 (6 bases each). CDR1 is MNHNS, CDR2 SASEGT, per germline. The V and J ends lost 0 bases and 5 bases respectively, with 13 bases between them. The CDR3 loop spans 16 amino acids. CDR3 sequence (DNA): TGTGCCAGCAGTGAAGCAGGGACAAGCGGGACCGGGGAGCTGTTTTTT. Translating gives CASSEAGTSGTGELFF.

This clone was detected a few times. The chain employs TRBV10-3 and TRBJ2-7; D gene ambiguous. CDR1 ENHRY and CDR2 SYGVKD come from the germline V gene. This CDR3 has 12 amino acids. V was pared by 6 bases and J by 0 bases, with 6 bases between. The CDR3 sequence is CAIRADSYEQYF. The DNA for the CDR3 is TGTGCCATCAGGGCCGACTCCTACGAGCAGTACTTC.